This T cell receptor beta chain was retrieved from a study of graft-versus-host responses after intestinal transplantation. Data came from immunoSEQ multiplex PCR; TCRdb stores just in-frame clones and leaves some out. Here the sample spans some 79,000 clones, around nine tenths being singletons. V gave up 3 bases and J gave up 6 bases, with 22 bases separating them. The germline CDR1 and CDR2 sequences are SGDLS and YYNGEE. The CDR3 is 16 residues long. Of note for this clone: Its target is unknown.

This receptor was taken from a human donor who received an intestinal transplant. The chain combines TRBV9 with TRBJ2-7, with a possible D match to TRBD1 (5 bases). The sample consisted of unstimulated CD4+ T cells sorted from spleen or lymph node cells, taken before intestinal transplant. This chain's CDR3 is CASSAHPRQPPGEQYF. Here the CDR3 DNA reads TGTGCCAGCAGCGCCCACCCCCGACAGCCCCCTGGCGAGCAGTACTTC.